The 28 T cell receptor beta chains listed next were all sequenced from one sample in a study of shared clonotypes between healthy human individuals (dated by TCRdb to about 2020). The library relied on the immunoSEQ multiplex PCR assay. The immuneACCESS repertoire file appears here via TCRdb, limited to in-frame rearrangements. These files lack a portion of the clones; in checked studies, under half of the deficit traces to unresolved V genes, and the cause of the others is not known. The sample has 300,000 to 400,000 clones on record, more than 75% of them singletons. The ten largest clones capture around 15% of the sample. Sequences were obtained from memory CD8+ T cells sorted from blood. What this sample's cell subset or site label stands for: CD45RO+ cells pooled with CCR7-negative TemRA cells. The receptor set was obtained from a man younger than 35 in good health.

The CDR3 here is CASSQETAIHQGEQYF. The CDR3, as DNA: TGCGCCAGCAGCCAAGAGACAGCAATCCATCAGGGGGAGCAGTACTTC. J is TRBJ2-7 and V is TRBV4-1; possible D gene TRBD1, 6 bases. CDR1 is MGHRA, CDR2 YSYEKL, per germline. This CDR3 spans 16 amino acids. Between the trimmed V and J ends, which lost 0 bases and 7 bases, there was a span of 19 bases.

There are a few counts of this clone. This sequence joins TRBV10-1 and TRBJ1-2; possible D gene TRBD1, 5 bases. The CDR3 has 12 amino acids. Trimming shortened V by 4 bases and J by 4 bases, and 7 bases separated the two germline ends. Per the germline V gene, CDR1 is WNHNN and CDR2 is SYGVQD (reference sequence). CDR3 sequence: CASSGQLYGYTF. The CDR3 DNA is TGCGCCAGCAGTGGACAGCTCTATGGCTACACCTTC.

This clone was recorded once. The V gene is TRBV6-1, the J gene TRBJ2-1; D is uncertain. The V gene lost 0 bases and the J gene lost 0 bases, with 21 bases spanning the gap. This CDR3 region has 20 residues. Per the germline V gene, CDR1 is MNHNS and CDR2 is SASEGT. CDR3 sequence reads: CASSEALFGIVSSSYNEQFF. The CDR3, as DNA: TGTGCCAGCAGTGAAGCGCTGTTCGGAATAGTTTCGAGCTCCTACAATGAGCAGTTCTTC.

The rearrangement links TRBV4-3 to TRBJ2-7, with 8 bases lining up with TRBD2. CDR3 size: 15 residues. V dropped 0 bases and J dropped 2; count of bases not matched to a gene: 3. Germline V gene sequence: CDR1 LGHNA, CDR2 YSLEER. Here the CDR3 reads CASSQESGGPYEQYF. In nucleotides, the CDR3 is TGCGCCAGCAGCCAAGAGTCGGGAGGGCCCTACGAGCAGTACTTC.

The CDR3 nucleotides are TGTGCCATCAGCCAGTTAAATGGACTTGAAGCTTTCTTT. Encoded protein: CAISQLNGLEAFF. The V gene is TRBV10-3, the J gene TRBJ1-1; D remains ambiguous. The V gene's germline CDR1 is ENHRY and CDR2 SYGVKD. The CDR3 has 13 residues. Between the trimmed V and J ends, which lost 6 bases and 7 bases, there was a span of 15 bases.

V usage is TRBV2 and J usage is TRBJ1-5, with TRBD1 matching over 7 bases. The CDR3 spans 14 residues. Germline V gives CDR1 SNHLY, CDR2 FYNNEI. The ends lost 3 bases at V and 5 bases at J; junction bases unmatched: 4. In nucleotides, the CDR3 is TGTGCCAGCAGTGATTGGCAGGGGGATCAGCCCCAGCATTTT. Translating it yields CASSDWQGDQPQHF. The whole variable domain, filled in from reference TRBV2 and TRBJ1-5, reads EPEVTQTPSHQVTQMGQEVILRCVPISNHLYFYWYRQILGQKVEFLVSFYNNEISEKSEIFDDQFSVERPDGSNFTLKIRSTKLEDSAMYFCASSDWQGDQPQHFGDGTRLSIL.

With regard to this clone: The junction shows a germline mismatch at one end, possibly a read error. J is TRBJ1-2 and V is TRBV7-2; no definite D call. This CDR3 spans 15 amino acids. In germline, CDR1 is SGHTA, CDR2 FQGNSA. This CDR3 is CASSFFPGAKYGYTF. The CDR3 DNA follows: TGTGCCAGCAGCTTTTTTCCAGGCGCTAAGTATGGCTACACCTTC.

The chain joins TRBV30 to TRBJ2-7; D perhaps matches TRBD2 (5 bases). Germline CDR1 reads GTSNPN; CDR2 reads SVGIG (reference sequence). With 8 bases removed from V and 0 bases from J, the gap between germline ends came to 14 bases. The CDR3 spans 13 residues. CDR3 region: CAVEALDSYEQYF. The CDR3 DNA reads TGTGCCGTTGAGGCACTAGACTCCTACGAGCAGTACTTC.

V gene TRBV28 combines with J gene TRBJ2-1; the match to TRBD2 covers 8 bases. CDR1 is MDHEN, CDR2 SYDVKM, per germline. This CDR3 contains 18 residues. The V segment lost 7 bases and the J segment 3 bases; nucleotides outside the gene matches: 17. CDR3 residues: CASTSTLLLAAGYNEQFF. The CDR3 coding sequence is TGTGCCAGCACTTCAACCCTCCTACTAGCGGCAGGCTACAATGAGCAGTTCTTC.

This rearrangement joins TRBV9 to TRBJ2-2, with D perhaps given as TRBD1 or TRBD2 (6 bases each). The CDR3 consists of 15 residues. Germline loops: CDR1 SGDLS, CDR2 YYNGEE. V lost 4 bases to trimming and J lost 3 bases, with 13 bases between them. CDR3 sequence reads: CASSQGGMDTGELFF. The CDR3 DNA follows: TGTGCCAGCAGCCAAGGGGGGATGGACACCGGGGAGCTGTTTTTT.

This clone showed up just a few times. The genes are TRBV10-2 and TRBJ2-1; D is uncertain. The germline V gene has CDR1 WSHSY and CDR2 SAAADI. V lost 4 bases to trimming and J lost 4 bases, with 8 bases between them. CDR3 length: 13 amino acids. The chain's CDR3 is CASSGTFYNEQFF. CDR3 DNA: TGCGCCAGCAGTGGAACTTTTTACAATGAGCAGTTCTTC.

This chain uses TRBV6-9 with TRBJ2-7, with no clear D. The V and J ends lost 3 bases and 7 bases respectively, with 7 bases between them. The CDR3 consists of 11 residues. The germline V gene has CDR1 MNHGY and CDR2 SVAAGI. The CDR3 protein is CASSYKWEQYF. CDR3 DNA: TGTGCCAGCAGTTACAAGTGGGAGCAGTACTTC.

J is TRBJ2-1 and V is TRBV7-2, with D unresolved. Trimming took 1 base from V and 9 from J, leaving 10 bases between them. There are 13 residues in the CDR3. Germline V gives CDR1 SGHTA, CDR2 FQGNSA. The CDR3 region has the DNA TGTGCCAGCAGCTTAGGGAGTAAGGGTGAGCAGTTCTTC. Its translation is CASSLGSKGEQFF.

V is TRBV19 and J is TRBJ2-7; TRBD1 matches at 9 bases. V was clipped by 6 bases and J by 0 bases; unmatched bases: 12. The CDR3 covers 17 residues. CDR1 is LNHDA and CDR2 is SQIVND in the germline V gene (reference sequence). Here the CDR3 DNA reads TGTGCCAGTAGGGGGACAGGGATTTTTGAAGCCTCCTACGAGCAGTACTTC. This translates into CASRGTGIFEASYEQYF.

As DNA, the CDR3 is TGCGCCAGCAGCCAAGATTCGCAGGGACTATTAGCCAAAAACATTCAGTACTTC. This sequence encodes CASSQDSQGLLAKNIQYF. This chain connects TRBV4-3 to TRBJ2-4; 7 nucleotides align to TRBD2. V gave up 0 bases and J gave up 0 bases; unmatched junction bases: 8. This CDR3 spans 18 amino acids. Germline CDR1 reads LGHNA; CDR2 reads YSLEER.

The chain is built from TRBV7-9 and TRBJ2-7; D may be TRBD2 (5 bases). The CDR3 extends over 13 amino acids. The ends were cut back, 5 bases at V and 4 bases at J, with 12 bases in the middle. Germline V gene lookup returns CDR1 SEHNR and CDR2 FQNEAQ (reference sequence). CDR3 loop: CASSKGPGYEQYF. The CDR3 DNA is TGTGCCAGCAGCAAGGGCCCGGGGTACGAGCAGTACTTC.

This clone was found once. This chain connects TRBV6-1 to TRBJ1-2, with a weak D call TRBD1 (5 bases). There are 13 residues in the CDR3. The V gene's germline CDR1 is MNHNS and CDR2 SASEGT. V lost 8 bases to trimming and J lost 6 bases, with 16 bases between them. This CDR3 reads CASFFPWGDGYTF. Written as DNA, the CDR3 is TGTGCCAGCTTCTTTCCTTGGGGCGATGGCTACACCTTC.

This sequence joins TRBV7-9 and TRBJ1-2, with D hard to call. The germline V gene has CDR1 SEHNR and CDR2 FQNEAQ (reference sequence). Between the trimmed V and J ends, which lost 3 bases and 3 bases, there was a span of 14 bases. The CDR3 loop spans 15 amino acids. CDR3 loop: CASSFPGRRDYGYTF. Written as DNA, the CDR3 is TGTGCCAGCAGCTTCCCCGGACGGAGAGACTATGGCTACACCTTC.

The V call is TRBV5-6, the J call TRBJ2-7; TRBD1 aligns across 7 bases. With V trimmed by 0 bases and J by 5 bases, 2 bases remained unmatched. The CDR3 has 13 residues. CDR1 SGHDT and CDR2 YYEEEE come from the germline V gene. The CDR3 spells CASSLDRGHEQYF. The CDR3, as DNA: TGTGCCAGCAGCTTGGACAGGGGTCACGAGCAGTACTTC.

The chain employs TRBV6-1 and TRBJ2-1; TRBD2 matches 9 bases. The CDR3 sequence is 15 residues long. Per the germline V gene, CDR1 is MNHNS and CDR2 is SASEGT. V shed 8 bases, J shed 5 bases, and the junction held 10 bases outside the gene matches. The CDR3 sequence: CASGWLREGDNEQFF. The CDR3 bases are TGTGCCAGCGGGTGGTTGCGGGAGGGCGACAATGAGCAGTTCTTC.

This clone occurred many times. For the CDR3, the DNA is TGTGCCAGCAGTTCGCAACTAGCGGATGGCCCAGATACGCAGTATTTT. The encoded protein is CASSSQLADGPDTQYF. The chain links TRBV7-9 to TRBJ2-3, with TRBD2 matching over 8 bases. The V segment lost 6 bases and the J segment 4 bases; nucleotides outside the gene matches: 12. The CDR3 loop spans 16 amino acids. In germline, CDR1 is SEHNR, CDR2 FQNEAQ (reference sequence).

The chain recombines TRBV4-1 with TRBJ1-1; D perhaps matches TRBD1 (5 bases). This CDR3 region has 14 residues. Germline V CDR1 and CDR2: MGHRA, YSYEKL. Deletions cut 1 base from V and 1 base from J, with 7 bases between. CDR3 protein: CASSQVGGNTEAFF. The DNA for the CDR3 is TGCGCCAGCAGCCAAGTGGGGGGGAACACTGAAGCTTTCTTT.

About this clone itself: The same CDR3 also results from other DNA sequences found in this sample. The chain recombines TRBV9 with TRBJ2-5; D is undetermined. The CDR3 length is 12 residues. Germline CDR1 is SGDLS and CDR2 is YYNGEE. Trimming stripped 2 bases from V and 0 bases from J, with 2 bases between. CDR3 region: CASSVNQETQYF. The DNA for the CDR3 is TGTGCCAGCAGCGTTAACCAAGAGACCCAGTACTTC.

The chain joins TRBV4-2 to TRBJ1-2; D is uncertain. V gave up 0 bases and J gave up 0 bases, with 8 bases separating them. Germline values: CDR1 LGHNA, CDR2 YNFKEQ. The CDR3 is 15 amino acids. The CDR3 sequence: CASSQDPETNYGYTF. The CDR3, as DNA: TGTGCCAGCAGCCAAGATCCTGAAACTAACTATGGCTACACCTTC.

The chain combines TRBV7-9 with TRBJ2-1; D gene uncertain. The ends were cut back, 8 bases at V and 4 bases at J, with 12 bases in the middle. This CDR3 contains 13 residues. Germline-derived CDR1 and CDR2 are SEHNR and FQNEAQ (reference sequence). DNA for the CDR3: TGTGCCAGCGAAGTGGTGGATTACAATGAGCAGTTCTTC. It encodes CASEVVDYNEQFF. The variable domain in full, completed from reference TRBV7-9 and TRBJ2-1, reads DTGVSQNPRHKITKRGQNVTFRCDPISEHNRLYWYRQTLGQGPEFLTYFQNEAQLEKSRLLSDRFSAERPKGSFSTLEIQRTEQGDSAMYLCASEVVDYNEQFFGPGTRLTVL.

V usage is TRBV4-1 and J usage is TRBJ2-3; D is undetermined. This CDR3 comprises 13 residues. Germline CDR1 and CDR2: MGHRA and YSYEKL. V was trimmed by 4 bases and J by 4 bases, leaving 9 bases between them. The CDR3 DNA follows: TGCGCCAGCAGCCGACACCACGCAGATACGCAGTATTTT. It encodes CASSRHHADTQYF.

CDR3 bases: TGTGCCTGGACTAGCGGGAGGTTCGCAGATACGCAGTATTTT. It codes for CAWTSGRFADTQYF. The chain has TRBV30 and TRBJ2-3, with TRBD2 matching over 11 bases. Germline V gives CDR1 GTSNPN, CDR2 SVGIG (reference sequence). The V and J ends lost 4 bases and 4 bases, in that order; junction bases with no gene match: 4. The CDR3 length is 14 residues.

This clone was seen once. The V call is TRBV11-2, the J call TRBJ2-1, with TRBD2 matching 9 bases. CDR1 is SGHAT, CDR2 FQNNGV, per germline. The CDR3 is 15 amino acids. J was trimmed by 7 bases and V by 3 bases; bases with no gene match: 7. This chain's CDR3 is CASSLLLAGTNEQFF. The CDR3 nucleotides are TGTGCCAGCAGCTTGTTACTAGCGGGCACTAATGAGCAGTTCTTC.